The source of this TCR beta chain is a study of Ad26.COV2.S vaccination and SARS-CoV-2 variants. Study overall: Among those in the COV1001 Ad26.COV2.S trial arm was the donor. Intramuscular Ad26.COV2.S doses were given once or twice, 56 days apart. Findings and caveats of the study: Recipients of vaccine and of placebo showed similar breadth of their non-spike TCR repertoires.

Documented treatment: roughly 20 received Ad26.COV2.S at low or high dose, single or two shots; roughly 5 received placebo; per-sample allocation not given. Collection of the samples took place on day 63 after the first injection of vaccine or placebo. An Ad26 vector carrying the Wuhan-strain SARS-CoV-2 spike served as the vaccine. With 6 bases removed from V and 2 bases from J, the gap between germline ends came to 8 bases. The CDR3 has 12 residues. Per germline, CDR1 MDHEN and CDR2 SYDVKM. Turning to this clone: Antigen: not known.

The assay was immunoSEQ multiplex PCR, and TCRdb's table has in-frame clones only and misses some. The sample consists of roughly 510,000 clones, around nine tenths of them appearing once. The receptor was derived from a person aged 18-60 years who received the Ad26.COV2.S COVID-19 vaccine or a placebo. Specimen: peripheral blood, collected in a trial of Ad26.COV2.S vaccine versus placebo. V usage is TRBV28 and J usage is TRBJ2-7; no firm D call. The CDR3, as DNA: TGTGCCAGCAGCCAGACACCCTACGAGCAGTACTTC. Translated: CASSQTPYEQYF.